This TCR beta chain was observed in a study of response to subunit inactivated influenza vaccine. Study-wide results and limits: Each seasonal influenza vaccination, the authors suggested, recruits few new T cells.

The CDR3 extends over 13 amino acids. J was trimmed by 2 bases and V by 6 bases; bases with no gene match: 5. Per the germline V gene, CDR1 is SQVTM and CDR2 is ANQGSEA. One entry per CDR3 protein results from TCRdb running MiXCR on the RT-PCR reads. The sample includes around 530,000 distinct CDR3 sequences, roughly 12% of them seen just once. The sample holds a few counts of this clonotype. Its antigen is unidentified. The sequence came from a man in his forties or fifties who received an inactivated influenza vaccine. Material: PBMCs from blood, obtained on the day of vaccination. The V gene is TRBV29-1, the J gene TRBJ2-5; 8 bases map to TRBD2. CDR3 loop: CSVGRGGQETQYF. The CDR3, as DNA: TGCAGCGTCGGGAGGGGGGGTCAAGAGACCCAGTACTTC.